The next 31 T cell receptor beta chains were all read from a single sample in a study of blood T cell repertoires in COVID-19. Clones were read by immunoSEQ multiplex PCR, and TCRdb kept only the in-frame ones, dropping some. The repertoire holds about 160,000 clones, with 90% to 95% as singletons. Material for sequencing was peripheral blood. The receptor set was obtained from a woman aged 55-70 years with COVID-19, enrolled during active disease.

The chain recombines TRBV10-3 with TRBJ2-1, with D possibly matching TRBD2 (5 bases). The CDR3 length is 14 residues. Between the trimmed V and J ends, which lost 8 bases and 6 bases, there was a span of 17 bases. Germline CDR1 reads ENHRY; CDR2 reads SYGVKD. CDR3 coding DNA: TGTGCCATCGGAGATAGGCTAGGAGGCAATGAGCAGTTCTTC. It yields the protein CAIGDRLGGNEQFF.

The rearrangement uses TRBV4-1 and TRBJ2-7; 12 bases line up with TRBD2. The germline V gene encodes CDR1 MGHRA and CDR2 YSYEKL. V gave up 0 bases and J gave up 3 bases; unmatched junction bases: 6. This CDR3 is built from 17 residues. CDR3 loop: CASSQDLAGLAGYEQYF. DNA of the CDR3: TGCGCCAGCAGCCAAGATCTCGCGGGACTAGCGGGCTACGAGCAGTACTTC.

The chain employs TRBV5-4 and TRBJ1-6, with 8 bases aligning to TRBD1. The CDR3 is 17 amino acids. The J segment lost 5 bases and the V segment lost 1 base, leaving 8 bases of the junction unmatched. The V gene's germline CDR1 is SGHNT and CDR2 YYREEE (reference sequence). The CDR3 DNA sequence: TGTGCCAGCAGCTTGTTTCGGACAGGGAGGGATAATTCACCCCTCCACTTT. Residues: CASSLFRTGRDNSPLHF.

This clone is a singleton in its sample. CDR3 residues: CASSERTGGWAEAFF. The CDR3 DNA is TGTGCCAGCAGCGAACGGACAGGGGGCTGGGCTGAAGCTTTCTTT. The chain carries TRBV5-4 and TRBJ1-1, with 11 nucleotides matching TRBD1. The V gene's germline CDR1 is SGHNT and CDR2 YYREEE (reference sequence). The CDR3 loop spans 15 amino acids. After removal of 4 bases from V and 6 bases from J, the junction contained 8 bases not matched to a gene.

V gene TRBV4-2 combines with J gene TRBJ1-6; the D is unclear. V lost 0 bases and J lost 3, with 9 bases in between. The germline CDR1 and CDR2 sequences are LGHNA and YNFKEQ. There are 16 residues in the CDR3. CDR3 DNA sequence: TGTGCCAGCAGCCAAGATCGAGAGTTCTATAATTCACCCCTCCACTTT. Translating it yields CASSQDREFYNSPLHF.

The chain recombines TRBV6-5 with TRBJ1-1; a possible D gene is TRBD1 (5 bases). The CDR3 loop spans 14 amino acids. V was clipped by 6 bases and J by 1 base, with 12 bases between them. Germline assignment: CDR1 MNHEY and CDR2 SVGAGI. The chain's CDR3 is CASRLQDWNTEAFF. In DNA, the CDR3 is TGTGCCAGCAGGTTACAGGATTGGAACACTGAAGCTTTCTTT.

This chain links TRBV2 with TRBJ1-1; D remains unclear. Trimming took off 6 bases at V and 2 bases at J, with 7 bases between the two ends. This CDR3 comprises 12 residues. Germline V gene data show CDR1 as SNHLY and CDR2 as FYNNEI. The CDR3 DNA reads TGTGCCAGCAGGGCATATAACACTGAAGCTTTCTTT. Translating gives CASRAYNTEAFF.

This rearrangement joins TRBV5-4 to TRBJ1-5; no reliable D call. The CDR3 has 13 amino acids. V lost 0 bases, J lost 9 bases, and 10 bases lay in between. In germline, CDR1 is SGHNT, CDR2 YYREEE (reference sequence). CDR3 loop: CASSLEGAGPQHF. In nucleotides, the CDR3 is TGTGCCAGCAGCTTGGAGGGAGCGGGGCCCCAGCATTTT. Combining the CDR3 with reference TRBV5-4 and TRBJ1-5 gives the whole variable domain ETGVTQSPTHLIKTRGQQVTLRCSSQSGHNTVSWYQQALGQGPQFIFQYYREEENGRGNFPPRFSGLQFPNYSSELNVNALELDDSALYLCASSLEGAGPQHFGDGTRLSIL.

The chain couples TRBV3-1 (or the pseudogene TRBV3-2) to TRBJ2-2, with a weak D call TRBD1 (6 bases). The germline V gene has CDR1 LGHDT and CDR2 YNNKEL (reference sequence). Trimming shortened V by 1 base and J by 5 bases, and 11 bases separated the two germline ends. The CDR3 runs 15 residues. In DNA, the CDR3 is TGTGCCAGCAGCCAAGTGACAGGATATACCGGGGAGCTGTTTTTT. Translating gives CASSQVTGYTGELFF.

The CDR3 DNA follows: TGTGCCAGCAGTACCGCCCCCGGCAGGTCTCTTACTGAAGCTTTCTTT. This gives the protein CASSTAPGRSLTEAFF. The chain employs TRBV6-2 or TRBV6-3 and TRBJ1-1; no reliable D call. Germline CDR1 reads MNHEY; CDR2 reads SVGEGT. V lost 5 bases, J lost 5 bases, and 21 bases lay in between. The CDR3 runs 16 residues.

This CDR3 reads CASSLGGGAYNEQFF. CDR3 sequence (DNA): TGTGCCAGCAGCTTGGGCGGGGGAGCTTACAATGAGCAGTTCTTC. The chain links TRBV11-3 to TRBJ2-1; 7 bases align to TRBD2. Trimming at V came to 3 bases and at J to 4 bases, leaving 6 bases not matched to a gene. Germline V lookup: CDR1 SGHNT, CDR2 YENEEA. This CDR3 is 15 amino acids long.

The chain combines TRBV5-1 with TRBJ2-1, with D possibly being TRBD1 (6 bases). The CDR3 contains 12 residues. Germline V gene lookup returns CDR1 SGHRS and CDR2 YFSETQ. With 2 bases removed from V and 9 bases from J, the gap between germline ends came to 9 bases. CDR3 protein: CASSLQGGEQFF. The CDR3 region has the DNA TGCGCCAGCAGCTTACAGGGTGGTGAGCAGTTCTTC.

The J gene is TRBJ1-1, the V gene TRBV3-1 (or the pseudogene TRBV3-2), with 8 nucleotides matching TRBD1. In germline, CDR1 is LGHDT, CDR2 YNNKEL (reference sequence). V lost 4 bases, J lost 4 bases, and 8 bases stayed unmatched. CDR3 length equals 15 residues. DNA of the CDR3: TGTGCCAGCAGCCGAGGACAGGGCTGGGGCACTGAAGCTTTCTTT. The encoded protein is CASSRGQGWGTEAFF.

This clone was detected once. The same CDR3 is also encoded by other DNA sequences in this sample. This chain uses TRBV10-3 with TRBJ1-1, with TRBD1 as a possible D gene (5 bases). Between the trimmed V and J ends, which lost 8 bases and 1 base, there was a span of 11 bases. The CDR3 loop spans 13 amino acids. Germline values: CDR1 ENHRY, CDR2 SYGVKD. The CDR3 DNA is TGTGCCATCCGGGGGACGGAGAACACTGAAGCTTTCTTT. Translated: CAIRGTENTEAFF.

V usage is TRBV19 and J usage is TRBJ1-4; no definite D call. Trimming took off 9 bases at V and 7 bases at J, with 12 bases between the two ends. The CDR3 is 12 residues long. Germline lookup yields CDR1 LNHDA and CDR2 SQIVND (reference sequence). CDR3 loop: CASTHSGEKLFF. The CDR3 DNA is TGTGCCAGCACACACAGCGGTGAAAAACTGTTTTTT. The full variable domain, its missing parts supplied by reference TRBV19 and TRBJ1-4, is DGGITQSPKYLFRKEGQNVTLSCEQNLNHDAMYWYRQDPGQGLRLIYYSQIVNDFQKGDIAEGYSVSREKKESFPLTVTSAQKNPTAFYLCASTHSGEKLFFGSGTQLSVL.

This chain joins TRBV10-3 and TRBJ1-1; D call uncertain. This CDR3 region has 11 residues. V was cut by 10 bases and J by 3 bases, with 9 bases left in between. The germline V gene encodes CDR1 ENHRY and CDR2 SYGVKD. This chain's CDR3 is CATYGYTEAFF. For the CDR3, the DNA is TGTGCCACCTACGGGTACACTGAAGCTTTCTTT.

V usage is TRBV10-3 and J usage is TRBJ1-2; D remains unclear. This CDR3 region has 15 residues. Per the germline V gene, CDR1 is ENHRY and CDR2 is SYGVKD. V lost 2 bases and J lost 4, with 14 bases in between. The CDR3: CAISEQAVTRYGYTF. CDR3 nucleotides: TGTGCCATCAGTGAGCAGGCAGTCACCCGCTATGGCTACACCTTC.

The count of this clone is one. The chain carries TRBV7-2 and TRBJ1-4; maybe TRBD1 (5 bases). Germline CDR1 is SGHTA and CDR2 is FQGNSA. V gave up 5 bases and J gave up 5 bases, with 12 bases separating them. The CDR3 totals 14 residues. CDR3 bases: TGTGCCAGCAGCCCCCGGGGGGGGAATGAAAAACTGTTTTTT. Protein product: CASSPRGGNEKLFF. The variable domain in full, with the rest retrieved from reference TRBV7-2 and TRBJ1-4, is GAGVSQSPSNKVTEKGKDVELRCDPISGHTALYWYRQSLGQGLEFLIYFQGNSAPDKSGLPSDRFSAERTGGSVSTLTIQRTQQEDSAVYLCASSPRGGNEKLFFGSGTQLSVL.

The chain links TRBV5-1 to TRBJ1-1; D perhaps matches TRBD1 (6 bases). The ends were cut back, 2 bases at V and 3 bases at J, with 14 bases in the middle. Germline CDR1 and CDR2: SGHRS and YFSETQ. CDR3 length equals 15 residues. The CDR3 region has the DNA TGCGCCAGCAGCTTAGGGGGGGCGCGACACACTGAAGCTTTCTTT. Translation: CASSLGGARHTEAFF.

The J gene is TRBJ1-4, the V gene TRBV12-3 or TRBV12-4; the D gene is possibly TRBD1 (5 bases). There are 13 residues in the CDR3. V lost 7 bases and J lost 5, with 11 bases in between. The CDR3 nucleotides are TGTGCCAGCACCCGGGGGATCAATGAAAAACTGTTTTTT. Protein sequence: CASTRGINEKLFF.

The V and J genes are TRBV27 and TRBJ1-4; D not certain. V lost 6 bases, J lost 11 bases, and 22 bases lay in between. Looked up from germline, CDR1 is MNHEY and CDR2 is SMNVEV (reference sequence). There are 15 residues in the CDR3. The CDR3 nucleotides read TGTGCCAGCAGCCGTGAAGCCTTCAGGAGGTCGAAACTGTTTTTT. Amino acid sequence: CASSREAFRRSKLFF.

The chain combines TRBV4-2 with TRBJ2-3, with D maybe TRBD2 (5 bases). The CDR3 contains 16 residues. CDR1 LGHNA and CDR2 YNFKEQ come from the germline V gene. The V and J ends lost 4 bases and 1 base respectively, with 15 bases between them. CDR3 in DNA: TGTGCCAGCAGCCCGTCGTTAGCGAGGGGCACAGATACGCAGTATTTT. This encodes CASSPSLARGTDTQYF.

The chain has TRBV7-8 and TRBJ2-7; tentatively, D is TRBD1 (6 bases). Germline lookup yields CDR1 SGHVS and CDR2 FQNEAQ. This CDR3 contains 12 residues. V was shortened by 5 bases and J by 6 bases, with 11 bases between the two germline ends. Here the CDR3 reads CASSPLGGEQYF. The CDR3, as DNA: TGTGCCAGCAGCCCTCTAGGGGGCGAGCAGTACTTC.

The rearrangement joins TRBV9 to TRBJ1-1; D not certain. The CDR3 is 12 amino acids. Between the trimmed V and J ends, which lost 4 bases and 1 base, there was a span of 5 bases. Germline V lookup: CDR1 SGDLS, CDR2 YYNGEE. CDR3: CASSQQNTEAFF. DNA for the CDR3: TGTGCCAGCAGCCAACAGAACACTGAAGCTTTCTTT.

CDR3 DNA sequence: TGTGCCAGCAGTACAGTCCGGGGACAGATCGGCGAAAAACTGTTTTTT. Translated: CASSTVRGQIGEKLFF. The chain uses TRBV28 and TRBJ1-4; TRBD1 aligns across 7 bases. CDR1 and CDR2 from the germline V gene are MDHEN and SYDVKM. This CDR3 has 16 amino acids. Trimming cost V 5 bases and J 8 bases; bases outside gene matches: 14.

This clone was detected a few times. This sequence joins TRBV11-2 and TRBJ2-7; maybe TRBD2 (5 bases). Germline values: CDR1 SGHAT, CDR2 FQNNGV. The CDR3 loop spans 12 amino acids. Trimming took 3 bases from V and 6 from J, leaving 9 bases between them. CDR3 sequence: CASSFAGGEQYF. DNA of the CDR3: TGTGCCAGCAGCTTTGCGGGCGGCGAGCAGTACTTC.

The V gene is TRBV9, the J gene TRBJ2-5; D possibly corresponds to TRBD2 (6 bases). Germline V gives CDR1 SGDLS, CDR2 YYNGEE. This CDR3 is built from 15 residues. The V gene lost 4 bases and the J gene lost 5 bases, with 18 bases spanning the gap. In nucleotides, the CDR3 is TGTGCCAGCAGCCCTATGACTGGGGGGTTGGAGACCCAGTACTTC. Encoded protein: CASSPMTGGLETQYF. Supplemented by reference TRBV9 and TRBJ2-5, the full variable domain reads DSGVTQTPKHLITATGQRVTLRCSPRSGDLSVYWYQQSLDQGLQFLIQYYNGEERAKGNILERFSAQQFPDLHSELNLSSLELGDSALYFCASSPMTGGLETQYFGPGTRLLVL.

The chain couples TRBV4-1 to TRBJ2-3; 7 bases align to TRBD2. The CDR3 consists of 15 residues. Losses at the gene ends were 1 base for V and 4 bases for J; bases not matched to a gene: 5. Germline CDR1 reads MGHRA; CDR2 reads YSYEKL. CDR3 sequence (DNA): TGCGCCAGCAGCCAAGGTGGGAGGGAAGCAGATACGCAGTATTTT. Residues: CASSQGGREADTQYF.

The chain recombines TRBV7-2 with TRBJ1-1; D possibly corresponds to TRBD1 (6 bases). The CDR3 consists of 14 residues. Germline-derived CDR1 and CDR2 are SGHTA and FQGNSA. Trimming stripped 7 bases from V and 5 bases from J, with 17 bases between. The CDR3 DNA sequence: TGTGCCAGCAACCTCCAGGGGCGAGGGACTGAAGCTTTCTTT. Translation gives CASNLQGRGTEAFF.

The J gene is TRBJ1-6, the V gene TRBV18, with D unresolved. V lost 1 base to trimming and J lost 7 bases, with 14 bases between them. CDR1 is KGHSH, CDR2 LQKENI, per germline. The CDR3 contains 16 residues. CDR3 protein: CASSPRPGLRNSPLHF. As DNA, the CDR3 is TGTGCCAGCTCACCACGTCCCGGACTTAGGAATTCACCCCTCCACTTT.

The chain employs TRBV25-1 and TRBJ1-1, with D perhaps TRBD1 (5 bases). The germline V and J ends were trimmed by 1 base and 6 bases, with 15 bases remaining between them. The CDR3 spans 15 residues. Germline CDR1 MGHDK, CDR2 SYGVNS. The CDR3 region is CASSESTRDAAEAFF. Written as DNA, the CDR3 is TGTGCCAGCAGTGAATCGACCAGGGATGCGGCTGAAGCTTTCTTT.